This note documents a single TCR beta chain sequence. The entry originates in a study of radiotherapy plus CTLA-4 blockade in lung cancer. TCRdb's table, derived via immunoSEQ multiplex PCR, lists solely in-frame clones and lacks some. The sample contains around 99,000 clones, 80% to 90% of which appear only once. CDR3 size: 14 residues. Looked up from germline, CDR1 is SGHDT and CDR2 is YYEEEE. The V end was cut by 0 bases, the J end by 1 base, with 7 bases between. The starting material was peripheral blood, obtained from a patient treated with radiotherapy plus ipilimumab. This TCR was sampled from a human donor with non-small cell lung cancer that progressed on radiotherapy plus ipilimumab. The chain is built from TRBV5-6 and TRBJ1-1; no reliable D call. Here the CDR3 DNA reads TGTGCCAGCAGCTTGGGTCAGAAGAACACTGAAGCTTTCTTT. This translates into CASSLGQKNTEAFF.